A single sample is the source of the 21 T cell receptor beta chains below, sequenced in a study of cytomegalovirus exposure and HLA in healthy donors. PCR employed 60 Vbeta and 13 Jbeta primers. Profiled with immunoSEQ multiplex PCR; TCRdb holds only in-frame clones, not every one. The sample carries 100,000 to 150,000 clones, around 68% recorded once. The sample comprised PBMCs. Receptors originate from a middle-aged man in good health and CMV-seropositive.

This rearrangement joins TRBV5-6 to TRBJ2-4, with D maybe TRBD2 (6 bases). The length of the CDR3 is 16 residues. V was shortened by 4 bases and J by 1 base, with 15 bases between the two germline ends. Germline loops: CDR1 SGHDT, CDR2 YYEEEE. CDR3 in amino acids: CASSRWGSGAKNIQYF. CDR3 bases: TGTGCCAGCAGCCGATGGGGGAGCGGGGCCAAAAACATTCAGTACTTC.

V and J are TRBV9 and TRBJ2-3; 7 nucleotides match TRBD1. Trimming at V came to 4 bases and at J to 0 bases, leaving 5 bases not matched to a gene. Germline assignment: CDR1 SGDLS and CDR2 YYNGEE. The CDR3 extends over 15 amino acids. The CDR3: CASSLRQGSTDTQYF. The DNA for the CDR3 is TGTGCCAGCAGCTTAAGACAGGGCAGCACAGATACGCAGTATTTT.

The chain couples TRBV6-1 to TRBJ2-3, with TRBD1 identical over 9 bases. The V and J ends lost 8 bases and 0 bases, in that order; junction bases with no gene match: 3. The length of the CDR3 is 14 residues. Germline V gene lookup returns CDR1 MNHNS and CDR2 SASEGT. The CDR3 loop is CASGTGSSTDTQYF. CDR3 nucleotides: TGTGCCAGCGGGACAGGGTCAAGCACAGATACGCAGTATTTT.

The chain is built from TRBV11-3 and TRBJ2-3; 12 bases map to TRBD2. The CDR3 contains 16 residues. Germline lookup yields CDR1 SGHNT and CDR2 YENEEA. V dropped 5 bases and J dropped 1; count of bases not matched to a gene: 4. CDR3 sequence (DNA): TGTGCCAGCAGCGCCACTAGCGGGGGGCGCACAGATACGCAGTATTTT. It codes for CASSATSGGRTDTQYF.

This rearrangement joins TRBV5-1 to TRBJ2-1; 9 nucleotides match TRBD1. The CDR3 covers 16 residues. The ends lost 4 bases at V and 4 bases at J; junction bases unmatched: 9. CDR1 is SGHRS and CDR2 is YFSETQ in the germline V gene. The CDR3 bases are TGCGCCAGCAGCCGTGCACAGGGGGCATCTTACAATGAGCAGTTCTTC. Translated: CASSRAQGASYNEQFF.

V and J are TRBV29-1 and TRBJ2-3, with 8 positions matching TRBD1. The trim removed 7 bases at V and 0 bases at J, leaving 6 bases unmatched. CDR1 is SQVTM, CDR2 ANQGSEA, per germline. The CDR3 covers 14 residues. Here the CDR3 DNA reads TGCAGCGCCCAAGACAGGGGTAGCACAGATACGCAGTATTTT. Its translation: CSAQDRGSTDTQYF.

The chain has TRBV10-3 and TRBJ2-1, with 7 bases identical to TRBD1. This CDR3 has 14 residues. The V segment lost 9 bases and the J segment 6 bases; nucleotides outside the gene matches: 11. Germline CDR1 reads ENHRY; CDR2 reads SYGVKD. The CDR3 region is CAITPGQSFNEQFF. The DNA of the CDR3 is TGTGCCATTACGCCGGGACAGTCTTTCAATGAGCAGTTCTTC.

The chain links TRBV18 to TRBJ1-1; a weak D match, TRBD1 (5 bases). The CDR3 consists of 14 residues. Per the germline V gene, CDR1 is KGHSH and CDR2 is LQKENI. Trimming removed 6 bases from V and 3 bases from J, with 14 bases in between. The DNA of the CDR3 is TGTGCCAGCTCTCCCTGGTTAGGGGACACTGAAGCTTTCTTT. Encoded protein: CASSPWLGDTEAFF.

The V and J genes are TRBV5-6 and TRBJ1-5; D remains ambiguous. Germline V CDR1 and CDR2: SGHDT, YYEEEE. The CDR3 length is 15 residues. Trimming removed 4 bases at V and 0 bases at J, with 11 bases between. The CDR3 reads CASSPSRASNQPQHF. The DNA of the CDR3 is TGTGCCAGCAGCCCGAGCCGAGCTAGCAATCAGCCCCAGCATTTT.

CDR3 in DNA: TGTGCCAGCAGCTCACGGACAGGGGGCTCTGATACGCAGTATTTT. As protein: CASSSRTGGSDTQYF. The rearrangement joins TRBV7-2 to TRBJ2-3, with TRBD1 matching 11 bases. Germline-derived CDR1 and CDR2 are SGHTA and FQGNSA. Trimming at V came to 4 bases and at J to 6 bases, leaving 6 bases not matched to a gene. This CDR3 is 15 amino acids long.

CDR3 sequence reads: CASSSEGNTGELFF. The CDR3 nucleotides read TGCGCCAGCAGCTCCGAGGGCAACACCGGGGAGCTGTTTTTT. The chain employs TRBV5-1 and TRBJ2-2, with TRBD2 as a possible D gene (5 bases). Germline values: CDR1 SGHRS, CDR2 YFSETQ. V gave up 3 bases and J gave up 2 bases, with 8 bases separating them. This CDR3 contains 14 residues.

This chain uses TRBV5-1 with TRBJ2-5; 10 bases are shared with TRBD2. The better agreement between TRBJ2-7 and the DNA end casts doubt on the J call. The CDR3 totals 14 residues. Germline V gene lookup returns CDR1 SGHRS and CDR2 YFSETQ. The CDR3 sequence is CASSLGLAVGEQYF. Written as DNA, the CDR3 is TGCGCCAGCAGCTTAGGACTAGCGGTGGGCGAGCAGTACTTC.

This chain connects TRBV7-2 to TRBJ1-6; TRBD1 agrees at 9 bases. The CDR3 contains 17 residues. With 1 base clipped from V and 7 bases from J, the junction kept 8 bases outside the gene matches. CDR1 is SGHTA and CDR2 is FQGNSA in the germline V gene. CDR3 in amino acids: CASSLVPAGQGNSPLHF. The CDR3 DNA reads TGTGCCAGCAGCTTAGTGCCCGCCGGACAGGGGAATTCACCCCTCCACTTT.

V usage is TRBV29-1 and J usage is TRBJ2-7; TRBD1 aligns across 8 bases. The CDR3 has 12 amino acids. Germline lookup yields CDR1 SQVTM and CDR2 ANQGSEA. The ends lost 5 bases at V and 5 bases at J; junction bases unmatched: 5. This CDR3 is CSVRTGPNEQYF. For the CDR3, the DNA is TGCAGCGTTCGGACAGGGCCCAACGAGCAGTACTTC.

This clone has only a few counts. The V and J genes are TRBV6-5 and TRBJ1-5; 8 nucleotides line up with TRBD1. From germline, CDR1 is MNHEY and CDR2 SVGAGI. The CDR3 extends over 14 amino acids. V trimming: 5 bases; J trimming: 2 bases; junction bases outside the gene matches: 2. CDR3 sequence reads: CASSPGGGNQPQHF. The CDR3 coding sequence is TGTGCCAGCAGTCCAGGGGGCGGCAATCAGCCCCAGCATTTT.

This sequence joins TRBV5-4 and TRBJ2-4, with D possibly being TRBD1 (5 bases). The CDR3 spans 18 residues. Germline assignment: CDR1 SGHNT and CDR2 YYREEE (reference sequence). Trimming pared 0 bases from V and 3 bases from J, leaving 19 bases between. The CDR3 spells CASSLGGGREEDKNIQYF. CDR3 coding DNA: TGTGCCAGCAGCTTGGGGGGCGGCAGGGAAGAGGACAAAAACATTCAGTACTTC.

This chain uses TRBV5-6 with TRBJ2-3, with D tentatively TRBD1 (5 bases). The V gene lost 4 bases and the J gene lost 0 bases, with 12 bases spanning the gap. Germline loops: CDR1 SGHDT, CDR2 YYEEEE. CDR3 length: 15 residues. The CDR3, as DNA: TGTGCCAGCAGCCAGACAGAGTCTAGCACAGATACGCAGTATTTT. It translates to CASSQTESSTDTQYF.

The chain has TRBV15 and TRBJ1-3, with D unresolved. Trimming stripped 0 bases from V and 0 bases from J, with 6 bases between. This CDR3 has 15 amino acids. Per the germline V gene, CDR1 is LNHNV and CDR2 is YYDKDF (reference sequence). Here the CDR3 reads CATSRDPFSGNTIYF. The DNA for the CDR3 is TGTGCCACCAGCAGAGATCCTTTCTCTGGAAACACCATATATTTT.

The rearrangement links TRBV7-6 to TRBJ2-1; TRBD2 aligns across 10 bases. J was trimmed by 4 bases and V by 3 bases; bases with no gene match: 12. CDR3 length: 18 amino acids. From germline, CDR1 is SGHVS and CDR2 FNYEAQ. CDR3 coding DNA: TGTGCCAGCAGCTTGAAGGCACAACTAGCGGGAAGGTACAATGAGCAGTTCTTC. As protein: CASSLKAQLAGRYNEQFF.

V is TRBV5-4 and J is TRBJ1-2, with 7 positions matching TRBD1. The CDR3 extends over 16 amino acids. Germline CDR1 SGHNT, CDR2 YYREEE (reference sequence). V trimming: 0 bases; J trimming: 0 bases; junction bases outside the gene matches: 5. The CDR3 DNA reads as TGTGCCAGCAGCTTGGAGGGGGCCAGTGCTAACTATGGCTACACCTTC. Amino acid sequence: CASSLEGASANYGYTF.

CDR3 loop: CASSYGEYNSPLHF. The CDR3 bases are TGTGCCAGCAGCTATGGAGAGTATAATTCACCCCTCCACTTT. This chain links TRBV7-9 with TRBJ1-6; D unresolved. The germline V gene has CDR1 SEHNR and CDR2 FQNEAQ (reference sequence). The CDR3 has 14 residues. Trimming left V 4 bases short and J 4 bases short, with 8 bases between.